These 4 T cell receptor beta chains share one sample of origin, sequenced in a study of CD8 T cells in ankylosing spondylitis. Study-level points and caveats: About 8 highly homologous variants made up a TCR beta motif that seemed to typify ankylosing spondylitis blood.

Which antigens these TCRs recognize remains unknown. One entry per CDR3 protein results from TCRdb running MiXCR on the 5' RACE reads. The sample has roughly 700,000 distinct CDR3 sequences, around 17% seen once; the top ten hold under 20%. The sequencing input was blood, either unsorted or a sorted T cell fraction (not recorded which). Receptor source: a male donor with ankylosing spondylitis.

In DNA form, the CDR3 reads TGCAGTGCTAGAGATTTCCTAGCGGTAACCTACGAGCAGTACTTC. Amino acids: CSARDFLAVTYEQYF. The chain carries TRBV20-1 and TRBJ2-7; 7 nucleotides agree with TRBD2. V dropped 0 bases and J dropped 2; count of bases not matched to a gene: 7. The CDR3 spans 15 residues. Germline loops: CDR1 DFQATT, CDR2 SNEGSKA (reference sequence).

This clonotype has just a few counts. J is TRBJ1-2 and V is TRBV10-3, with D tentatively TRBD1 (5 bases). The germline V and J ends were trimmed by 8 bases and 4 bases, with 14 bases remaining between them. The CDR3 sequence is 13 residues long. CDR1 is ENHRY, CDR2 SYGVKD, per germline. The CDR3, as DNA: TGTGCCATCGGCGGCCAGGGCTCCTATGGCTACACCTTC. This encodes CAIGGQGSYGYTF.

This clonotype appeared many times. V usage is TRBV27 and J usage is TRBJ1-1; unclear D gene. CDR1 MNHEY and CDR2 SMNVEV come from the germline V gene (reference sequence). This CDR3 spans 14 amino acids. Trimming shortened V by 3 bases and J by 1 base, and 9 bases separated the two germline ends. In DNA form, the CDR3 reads TGTGCCAGCAGTTTTGGGTCGGAGAACACTGAAGCTTTCTTT. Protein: CASSFGSENTEAFF.

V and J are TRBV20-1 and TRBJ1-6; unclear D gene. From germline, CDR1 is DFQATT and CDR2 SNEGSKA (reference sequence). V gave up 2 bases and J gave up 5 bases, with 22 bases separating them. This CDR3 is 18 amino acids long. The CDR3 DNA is TGCAGTGCTAGACTACCAGGCGGGGTCGGGTATAATAATTCACCCCTCCACTTT. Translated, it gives CSARLPGGVGYNNSPLHF.